What follows are 8 T cell receptor beta chains derived from one specimen sequenced in a study of cytomegalovirus exposure and HLA in healthy donors. Amplification used 60 Vbeta primers and 13 Jbeta primers. Repertoires were generated with immunoSEQ multiplex PCR, while TCRdb's copy carries only in-frame clones and drops some. The sample has 110,000 or so clones; 78% are singletons. Source material: PBMCs. Every receptor here comes from a man aged 25 to 40 in good health and CMV-seronegative.

The V and J genes are TRBV23-1 and TRBJ2-7, with D unresolved. TRBV23-1 is noted as an ORF with a role that remains uncertain. CDR3 length: 10 residues. V was clipped by 6 bases and J by 4 bases, with 4 bases between them. CDR3 loop: CASSPYEQYF. The CDR3 DNA sequence: TGCGCCAGCAGCCCTTACGAGCAGTACTTC.

The V gene is TRBV10-3, the J gene TRBJ1-1; 9 bases match TRBD1. From germline, CDR1 is ENHRY and CDR2 SYGVKD. Trimming removed 0 bases from V and 2 bases from J; junction bases left unmatched: 19. This CDR3 has 21 amino acids. Here the CDR3 reads CAISESLFEGGQGPSNTEAFF. The CDR3 DNA reads TGTGCCATCAGTGAGTCTCTTTTCGAAGGGGGACAGGGCCCCTCAAACACTGAAGCTTTCTTT.

V and J are TRBV4-3 and TRBJ2-5; 8 bases align to TRBD2. Germline loops: CDR1 LGHNA, CDR2 YSLEER. This CDR3 comprises 19 residues. J lost 2 bases, V lost 4 bases, and 18 bases had no gene match. The DNA of the CDR3 is TGCGCCAGCAGCCCCTTCCCTTCGAGCGGGAGTGGAGTACAAGAGACCCAGTACTTC. Translating it yields CASSPFPSSGSGVQETQYF.

The J gene is TRBJ1-5, the V gene TRBV4-1; 10 bases match TRBD1. V gave up 0 bases and J gave up 2 bases; unmatched junction bases: 1. CDR1 is MGHRA, CDR2 YSYEKL, per germline. The CDR3 is 16 residues long. The CDR3 loop is CASSQEDRGGNQPQHF. The DNA of the CDR3 is TGCGCCAGCAGCCAAGAGGACAGGGGGGGCAATCAGCCCCAGCATTTT.

The CDR3 loop is CASNQGENEAFF. The CDR3 bases are TGTGCCAGCAATCAGGGGGAAAATGAAGCTTTCTTT. The chain recombines TRBV6-5 with TRBJ1-1; 7 nucleotides agree with TRBD1. This CDR3 comprises 12 residues. The germline V gene encodes CDR1 MNHEY and CDR2 SVGAGI. The V segment lost 7 bases and the J segment 7 bases; nucleotides outside the gene matches: 6.

The chain uses TRBV27 and TRBJ1-2; 10 bases are a match to TRBD1. This CDR3 comprises 15 residues. Germline assignment: CDR1 MNHEY and CDR2 SMNVEV (reference sequence). The trim removed 5 bases at V and 4 bases at J, leaving 7 bases unmatched. The CDR3 loop reads CASSTEGQGIYGYTF. The CDR3, as DNA: TGTGCCAGCAGTACCGAGGGACAGGGGATCTATGGCTACACCTTC.

V is TRBV6-5 and J is TRBJ2-5; D is undetermined. The J call may be mistaken, given a closer DNA end match to TRBJ2-7. Germline values: CDR1 MNHEY, CDR2 SVGAGI. The CDR3 extends over 13 amino acids. The CDR3 sequence is CASSYRGAYEQYF. DNA for the CDR3: TGTGCCAGCAGTTACCGTGGAGCCTACGAGCAGTACTTC.

The gene calls are TRBV5-8 and TRBJ1-2; no definite D call. Germline V gives CDR1 SGHTS, CDR2 YDEGEE. Trimming stripped 4 bases from V and 0 bases from J, with 7 bases between. This CDR3 has 13 residues. CDR3: CASSPTPNYGYTF. In DNA, the CDR3 is TGTGCCAGCAGCCCGACACCTAACTATGGCTACACCTTC. Looking up the rest from reference TRBV5-8 and TRBJ1-2 gives the full variable domain: EAGVTQSPTHLIKTRGQQATLRCSPISGHTSVYWYQQALGLGLQFLLWYDEGEERNRGNFPPRFSGRQFPNYSSELNVNALELEDSALYLCASSPTPNYGYTFGSGTRLTVV.